Presented here are 22 T cell receptor beta chains from one specimen sequenced in a study of response to subunit inactivated influenza vaccine. TCRdb re-called the RT-PCR reads with MiXCR, one entry per CDR3 protein. The sample yields 500,000 to 700,000 distinct CDR3 sequences, around 25% seen once. The sample was also reused in another study, on T cells expressing NK-cell markers. Per that paper: Generation of TCR beta cDNA was performed by 5'RACE template switching incorporating UMIs.

Sample: CD4+ T cells sorted from PBMCs, taken 11 to 12 days after vaccination. The receptor source for this set is a man in his fifties who received an inactivated influenza vaccine.

The J gene is TRBJ2-7, the V gene TRBV11-3, with D maybe TRBD2 (5 bases). Germline V CDR1 and CDR2: SGHNT, YENEEA. The CDR3 length is 13 residues. V dropped 0 bases and J dropped 5 bases, with 8 bases sitting between them. The CDR3 nucleotides read TGTGCCAGCAGCTTAGATGCGCGGGACGAGCAGTACTTC. Protein product: CASSLDARDEQYF.

The gene calls are TRBV5-1 and TRBJ1-6, with a tentative D call TRBD1 (6 bases). CDR3 length: 15 residues. The germline V gene encodes CDR1 SGHRS and CDR2 YFSETQ. The V end was cut by 4 bases, the J end by 8 bases, with 16 bases between. Here the CDR3 reads CASSVWTVGDSPLHF. CDR3 sequence (DNA): TGCGCCAGCAGCGTCTGGACAGTGGGGGATTCACCCCTCCACTTT.

This clonotype appeared a few times. The rearrangement uses TRBV5-1 and TRBJ2-1; 11 positions match TRBD2. V gave up 0 bases and J gave up 8 bases; unmatched junction bases: 13. CDR1 is SGHRS, CDR2 YFSETQ, per germline. CDR3 length: 18 residues. The CDR3 here is CASSLGLTSGAIGDEQFF. CDR3 bases: TGCGCCAGCAGCTTGGGGTTGACTAGCGGGGCCATAGGGGATGAGCAGTTCTTC.

This clonotype has only a few counts. V usage is TRBV20-1 and J usage is TRBJ2-3; 11 bases are shared with TRBD2. V shed 1 base, J shed 0 bases, and the junction held 6 bases outside the gene matches. The CDR3 has 17 amino acids. The germline V gene has CDR1 DFQATT and CDR2 SNEGSKA (reference sequence). For the CDR3, the DNA is TGCAGTGCTAGAGTGGTAGCGGGGGGGACTAGCACAGATACGCAGTATTTT. Translating it yields CSARVVAGGTSTDTQYF.

The gene calls are TRBV20-1 and TRBJ2-4; 9 bases are shared with TRBD2. Germline CDR1 is DFQATT and CDR2 is SNEGSKA (reference sequence). This CDR3 comprises 15 residues. J was trimmed by 0 bases and V by 3 bases; bases with no gene match: 3. The chain's CDR3 is CSASSSGVAKNIQYF. CDR3 bases: TGCAGTGCTAGTTCTAGCGGGGTAGCCAAAAACATTCAGTACTTC.

The sample holds a few counts of this clonotype. The J gene is TRBJ1-1, the V gene TRBV15; D is unresolved. Per the germline V gene, CDR1 is LNHNV and CDR2 is YYDKDF (reference sequence). V lost 7 bases, J lost 0 bases, and 12 bases lay in between. The CDR3 has 14 amino acids. The CDR3 DNA reads TGTGCCACCAAACTATCAGTCATGAACACTGAAGCTTTCTTT. Translated, it gives CATKLSVMNTEAFF.

The chain combines TRBV6-1 with TRBJ2-5; TRBD1 or TRBD2 may be the D gene (5 bases each). The CDR3 length is 15 residues. From germline, CDR1 is MNHNS and CDR2 SASEGT. Trimming took 1 base from V and 5 from J, leaving 14 bases between them. CDR3: CASSEGATRGETQYF. The CDR3 DNA follows: TGTGCCAGCAGTGAAGGGGCAACGAGGGGCGAGACCCAGTACTTC.

This clonotype was seen a few times. The chain couples TRBV6-1 to TRBJ1-1; the D gene is possibly TRBD1 (6 bases). This CDR3 contains 15 residues. Germline CDR1 and CDR2: MNHNS and SASEGT. Trimming removed 6 bases from V and 1 base from J, with 15 bases in between. In DNA form, the CDR3 reads TGTGCCAGCAGGACGGGACATCAGCAGAACACTGAAGCTTTCTTT. Translated: CASRTGHQQNTEAFF.

This clonotype was counted between two and nine times. The chain joins TRBV12-3 or TRBV12-4 to TRBJ1-3; D may be TRBD1 (5 bases). The ends were cut back, 6 bases at V and 2 bases at J, with 11 bases in the middle. This CDR3 has 14 residues. CDR3 sequence reads: CASRPDRTGNTIYF. The CDR3 nucleotides read TGTGCCAGCAGACCCGACAGAACTGGAAACACCATATATTTT.

Details on this clonotype: Being one base from a much bigger clone, this may be a read error. This chain uses TRBV11-2 with TRBJ2-2, with no clear D. Germline loops: CDR1 SGHAT, CDR2 FQNNGV. The CDR3 is 15 residues long. V shed 5 bases and J shed 4 bases, with 14 bases lying between them. CDR3 in DNA: TGTGCCAGCAGCCGCGGACGTACGAGCACCGGGGAGCTGTTTTTT. It translates to CASSRGRTSTGELFF.

The chain uses TRBV7-9 and TRBJ1-6; unclear D gene. Between the trimmed V and J ends, which lost 1 base and 13 bases, there was a span of 14 bases. The CDR3 totals 14 residues. Looked up from germline, CDR1 is SEHNR and CDR2 is FQNEAQ (reference sequence). The CDR3 is CASSLVGDWSPLHF. In nucleotides, the CDR3 is TGTGCCAGCAGCTTAGTCGGGGATTGGTCCCCCCTCCACTTT.

V and J are TRBV30 and TRBJ2-7; 7 nucleotides line up with TRBD1. Germline CDR1 reads GTSNPN; CDR2 reads SVGIG (reference sequence). The CDR3 covers 14 residues. Trimming removed 3 bases from V and 2 bases from J; junction bases left unmatched: 7. CDR3 DNA sequence: TGTGCCTGGAGCCGGGACAGTTTAACCTACGAGCAGTACTTC. It codes for CAWSRDSLTYEQYF.

This clonotype was seen more than once but under ten times. V and J are TRBV20-1 and TRBJ1-2; no clear D. V gave up 3 bases and J gave up 0 bases, with 14 bases separating them. Germline-derived CDR1 and CDR2 are DFQATT and SNEGSKA (reference sequence). The CDR3 has 15 amino acids. The CDR3 protein is CSASKGENTNYGYTF. CDR3 DNA: TGCAGTGCTAGTAAGGGAGAAAACACTAACTATGGCTACACCTTC.

CDR3 amino acids: CASSLFLAGSNEQFF. CDR3 in DNA: TGTGCCAGCAGCTTGTTCCTAGCGGGGTCCAATGAGCAGTTCTTC. The chain couples TRBV5-8 to TRBJ2-1; 9 nucleotides align to TRBD2. Trimming cost V 1 base and J 6 bases; bases outside gene matches: 5. This CDR3 has 15 amino acids. Germline CDR1 and CDR2: SGHTS and YDEGEE.

This clonotype was picked up a small number of times. The chain recombines TRBV7-2 with TRBJ2-3; 13 bases are shared with TRBD2. Trimming took 4 bases from V and 6 from J; bases not matched to a gene: 7. Germline CDR1 and CDR2: SGHTA and FQGNSA. The CDR3 sequence is 16 residues long. This CDR3 is CASSSRLAGGLDTQYF. The DNA for the CDR3 is TGTGCCAGCAGCTCCCGACTAGCGGGGGGCTTGGATACGCAGTATTTT.

The V gene is TRBV5-1, the J gene TRBJ2-3; D remains ambiguous. CDR3 length equals 14 residues. V lost 5 bases to trimming and J lost 0 bases, with 10 bases between them. Germline V gene data show CDR1 as SGHRS and CDR2 as YFSETQ. DNA of the CDR3: TGCGCCAGCAGACCATCCTCTAGCACAGATACGCAGTATTTT. This codes for CASRPSSSTDTQYF. Supplemented by reference TRBV5-1 and TRBJ2-3, the full variable domain reads KAGVTQTPRYLIKTRGQQVTLSCSPISGHRSVSWYQQTPGQGLQFLFEYFSETQRNKGNFPGRFSGRQFSNSRSEMNVSTLELGDSALYLCASRPSSSTDTQYFGPGTRLTVL.

V usage is TRBV2 and J usage is TRBJ2-7, with 7 bases identical to TRBD2. CDR1 SNHLY and CDR2 FYNNEI come from the germline V gene. Unmatched junction bases numbered 8, after V lost 1 base and J lost 5 bases. The CDR3 has 15 amino acids. CDR3 protein: CASSEGWTRSDEQYF. The CDR3 bases are TGTGCCAGCAGTGAAGGGTGGACTAGGAGCGACGAGCAGTACTTC.

V usage is TRBV7-2 and J usage is TRBJ2-1; 12 bases are a match to TRBD2. Germline V gene lookup returns CDR1 SGHTA and CDR2 FQGNSA. This CDR3 is 13 amino acids long. The junction had 6 bases not matched to a gene; V was cut back by 10 bases and J by 8 bases. The CDR3 DNA reads TGTGCCATATCCGGGACTAGCGGGTATGAGCAGTTCTTC. It is translated as CAISGTSGYEQFF.

The gene calls are TRBV7-6 and TRBJ1-4, with D unclear. The CDR3 has 13 residues. From germline, CDR1 is SGHVS and CDR2 FNYEAQ. The V gene lost 1 base and the J gene lost 3 bases, with 3 bases spanning the gap. The DNA of the CDR3 is TGTGCCAGCAGCTTAGTAGCTAATGAAAAACTGTTTTTT. It encodes CASSLVANEKLFF.

The table lists this clonotype with a few counts. The rearrangement joins TRBV7-2 to TRBJ2-1; no clear D gene. V lost 0 bases, J lost 7 bases, and 16 bases lay in between. The CDR3 runs to 16 residues. CDR1 and CDR2 (germline): SGHTA, FQGNSA. This CDR3 is CASSLAQLPPRNEQFF. CDR3 DNA: TGTGCCAGCAGCTTAGCGCAATTGCCCCCGAGGAATGAGCAGTTCTTC.

This chain links TRBV27 with TRBJ2-3, with 7 bases matching TRBD1. The CDR3 covers 15 residues. V shed 6 bases, J shed 1 base, and the junction held 7 bases outside the gene matches. Germline V gene lookup returns CDR1 MNHEY and CDR2 SMNVEV (reference sequence). For the CDR3, the DNA is TGTGCCAGCAGCCCCGACAGGGTCGGCACAGATACGCAGTATTTT. This codes for CASSPDRVGTDTQYF.

V is TRBV7-2 and J is TRBJ2-7; no clear D. Trimming shortened V by 2 bases and J by 2 bases, and 7 bases separated the two germline ends. CDR1 and CDR2 (germline): SGHTA, FQGNSA. The CDR3 is made up of 13 amino acids. CDR3 nucleotide sequence: TGTGCCAGCAGCTTACACCCCACCTACGAGCAGTACTTC. Translated: CASSLHPTYEQYF.